This T cell receptor (beta chain) is drawn from a study of early T cells in non-severe SARS-CoV-2 infection. Study outcomes and limitations: Anti-spike CD8 responses were favored in VDJdb matching, and private and CD4 specificities were missed.

This clonotype was detected a few times. The antigen is undetermined. The length of the CDR3 is 14 residues. Germline V gives CDR1 SNHLY, CDR2 FYNNEI. V lost 7 bases and J lost 1, with 12 bases in between. Individual cDNA molecules received unique molecular identifiers during library preparation. TCRdb recomputed calls from the 5' RACE reads with MiXCR, one row per CDR3 protein. The sample holds some 71,000 distinct CDR3 sequences, about an eighth seen once. The V call is TRBV2, the J call TRBJ2-3; weak D call: TRBD2 (5 bases). The input for sequencing was whole blood, taken at baseline. The sequence was obtained from an adult who was a healthcare worker with PCR-confirmed SARS-CoV-2 infection or an uninfected control (not recorded which). The DNA for the CDR3 is TGTGCCAGCACGGGGTACTACGGCACAGATACGCAGTATTTT. Translation: CASTGYYGTDTQYF.